This T cell receptor beta chain was recorded in a study of vaccination and CD4 T cells after COVID-19. Study details: Each of the control cultures got a CEFX pool, an HIV-1 Nef pool, or no peptide.

For this clonotype: Its antigen is still unknown.

With the Oncomine TCR Beta short-read assay, DNA from cultured CD4+ T cells was sequenced. From cultured CD4+ T cells, genomic DNA was extracted. TCRdb fed the PCR reads into MiXCR, producing one record per CDR3 protein. The sample yields roughly 20,000 distinct CDR3 sequences, approximately 42% seen once. Treatment described: approximately nine-day PBMC culture with coronavirus spike peptide pools or control peptides (ViraFEST assay). ViraFEST sequenced TCRs after peptide-pool expansion of antigen-specific T cells. Culture of some 1.9 million PBMCs per well took place with approximately 10 IU/ml IL-2 and 8.5 to 10 ug/ml peptide pools. The V and J ends lost 0 bases and 2 bases respectively, with 4 bases between them. Per the germline V gene, CDR1 is SGHAT and CDR2 is FQNNGV. The CDR3 covers 13 residues.

This clonotype was sampled from a human donor who had recovered from COVID-19. V usage is TRBV11-2 and J usage is TRBJ1-2, with D uncertain. The sequenced sample was CD4+ T cells from blood, cultured in vitro, obtained before SARS-CoV-2 vaccination. The CDR3 reads CASSLDLNYGYTF. CDR3 DNA sequence: TGTGCCAGCAGCTTAGATCTCAACTATGGCTACACCTTC.